This T cell receptor beta chain was recovered during a study of PD-1 blockade in mismatch repair-deficient tumors. On the study more broadly: Patients had fewer than 15 mismatch repair-deficient cancer types and were previously treated and progressing.

This clone was picked up one time. Antigen unknown. Every patient had mismatch repair deficiency by PCR or immunohistochemistry. General study results and limits: Tumor-resident clones, often undetectable pretreatment in blood, expanded then contracted after pembrolizumab.

Method: immunoSEQ multiplex PCR; TCRdb's copy keeps in-frame clones and lacks some. The sample carries tens of thousands of clones, approximately 78% recorded once. Looked up from germline, CDR1 is MNHEY and CDR2 is SVGAGI. There are 12 residues in the CDR3. V was pared by 5 bases and J by 4 bases, with 6 bases between. The chain recombines TRBV6-5 with TRBJ2-1; unclear D gene. The sequenced sample was peripheral blood, obtained 2 weeks after starting pembrolizumab. This clonotype was obtained from an adult with mismatch repair-deficient cancer. The CDR3 nucleotides are TGTGCCAGCAGTGGTCCGTACAATGAGCAGTTCTTC. As protein: CASSGPYNEQFF.